This passage covers 27 T cell receptor beta chains from one sample sequenced in a study of control samples from healthy donors and cancer patients. Clones were sequenced by immunoSEQ multiplex PCR, and TCRdb holds only the in-frame ones, with some missing. The sample lists around 150,000 clones; around 95% were seen once. Sequencing input: blood. Source of these receptors: a woman aged 40 to 49 in good health.

The chain links TRBV30 to TRBJ1-2; D is possibly TRBD1 (6 bases). There are 11 residues in the CDR3. Looked up from germline, CDR1 is GTSNPN and CDR2 is SVGIG (reference sequence). With 1 base removed from V and 12 bases from J, the gap between germline ends came to 12 bases. The chain's CDR3 is CAWSERQANTF. The CDR3 DNA sequence: TGTGCCTGGAGTGAGCGACAGGCCAACACCTTC. The variable domain in full, with the rest retrieved from reference TRBV30 and TRBJ1-2, is SQTIHQWPATLVQPVGSPLSLECTVEGTSNPNLYWYRQAAGRGLQLLFYSVGIGQISSEVPQNLSASRPQDRQFILSSKKLLLSDSGFYLCAWSERQANTFGSGTRLTVV.

J is TRBJ1-1 and V is TRBV5-1; 7 positions agree with TRBD1. The trim removed 3 bases at V and 5 bases at J, leaving 16 bases unmatched. CDR3 size: 17 residues. In germline, CDR1 is SGHRS, CDR2 YFSETQ. CDR3 region: CASSWAPTGIDGTEAFF. DNA for the CDR3: TGCGCCAGCAGCTGGGCCCCGACAGGGATAGATGGGACTGAAGCTTTCTTT.

The J gene is TRBJ2-5, the V gene TRBV7-2; possibly TRBD1 or TRBD2 for D (5 bases each). V lost 5 bases to trimming and J lost 5 bases, with 24 bases between them. This CDR3 contains 17 residues. Germline-derived CDR1 and CDR2 are SGHTA and FQGNSA. The CDR3 spells CASSPTSGRGLGETQYF. The CDR3 DNA reads as TGTGCCAGCAGCCCAACAAGCGGAAGGGGTCTAGGGGAGACCCAGTACTTC.

The V and J genes are TRBV10-3 and TRBJ1-5; a weak D match, TRBD1 (5 bases). Germline values: CDR1 ENHRY, CDR2 SYGVKD. V shed 0 bases and J shed 3 bases, with 18 bases lying between them. This CDR3 contains 18 residues. CDR3 sequence: CAISESRDFRANNQPQHF. As DNA, the CDR3 is TGTGCCATCAGTGAGTCGAGGGACTTTAGGGCCAACAATCAGCCCCAGCATTTT.

The rearrangement uses TRBV27 and TRBJ1-5; D remains ambiguous. The CDR3 totals 14 residues. With 2 bases removed from V and 4 bases from J, the gap between germline ends came to 9 bases. Germline V lookup: CDR1 MNHEY, CDR2 SMNVEV (reference sequence). Here the CDR3 reads CASSLGSGNQPQHF. CDR3 nucleotides: TGTGCCAGCAGTTTAGGGTCGGGAAATCAGCCCCAGCATTTT.

The chain couples TRBV7-2 to TRBJ1-2; 10 nucleotides agree with TRBD1. The CDR3 length is 15 residues. The V gene's germline CDR1 is SGHTA and CDR2 FQGNSA. The ends lost 5 bases at V and 5 bases at J; junction bases unmatched: 8. CDR3 in amino acids: CASSLVGTGEYGYTF. In DNA, the CDR3 is TGTGCCAGCAGCCTCGTAGGGACAGGGGAATATGGCTACACCTTC.

The chain carries TRBV4-1 and TRBJ2-2; D might be TRBD2 (5 bases). V gave up 7 bases and J gave up 0 bases, with 9 bases separating them. Germline V lookup: CDR1 MGHRA, CDR2 YSYEKL. The CDR3 totals 14 residues. CDR3 protein: CASIAGPNTGELFF. Here the CDR3 DNA reads TGCGCCAGCATCGCGGGTCCGAACACCGGGGAGCTGTTTTTT.

The chain carries TRBV19 and TRBJ1-1; D remains ambiguous. Trimming shortened V by 5 bases and J by 3 bases, and 13 bases separated the two germline ends. The CDR3 contains 14 residues. The V gene's germline CDR1 is LNHDA and CDR2 SQIVND (reference sequence). This CDR3 reads CASSPASGYTEAFF. As DNA, the CDR3 is TGTGCCAGTAGTCCAGCCAGCGGGTACACTGAAGCTTTCTTT.

This clone was seen just once. V and J are TRBV6-2 or TRBV6-3 and TRBJ2-3; D gene unclear. The CDR3 runs 14 residues. From germline, CDR1 is MNHEY and CDR2 SVGEGT. Trimming took off 5 bases at V and 4 bases at J, with 13 bases between the two ends. The CDR3 spells CASSPGFEPDTQYF. The DNA of the CDR3 is TGTGCCAGCAGTCCCGGCTTCGAGCCAGATACGCAGTATTTT.

The V and J genes are TRBV19 and TRBJ2-5; 8 bases line up with TRBD1. Germline CDR1 and CDR2: LNHDA and SQIVND (reference sequence). The CDR3 runs to 14 residues. The V gene end was trimmed by 1 base and the J gene end by 9 bases; junction bases not matched to a gene: 7. The CDR3 bases are TGTGCCAGTAGTATAGTAGGGGGACAGGAGGCCCAGTACTTC. Its translation: CASSIVGGQEAQYF.

This clone turned up a few times. The rearrangement uses TRBV7-8 and TRBJ1-5; D possibly corresponds to TRBD1 (6 bases). V was clipped by 5 bases and J by 4 bases, with 9 bases between them. This CDR3 contains 13 residues. The germline CDR1 and CDR2 sequences are SGHVS and FQNEAQ. The CDR3 is CASSRDTNQPQHF. The CDR3 nucleotides are TGTGCCAGCAGCCGGGACACAAATCAGCCCCAGCATTTT.

The chain recombines TRBV20-1 with TRBJ1-4; 7 bases agree with TRBD1. Unmatched junction bases numbered 8, after V lost 3 bases and J lost 10 bases. Germline CDR1 reads DFQATT; CDR2 reads SNEGSKA (reference sequence). The CDR3 loop spans 13 amino acids. CDR3 region: CSASKPGQLKLFF. The CDR3 nucleotides are TGCAGTGCTAGTAAACCGGGACAGTTAAAACTGTTTTTT.

Remarks on this clone: The identical CDR3 is also encoded by other nucleotide sequences in the sample. This rearrangement joins TRBV5-1 to TRBJ1-1, with D perhaps TRBD1 (5 bases). This CDR3 has 14 amino acids. Trimming stripped 1 base from V and 4 bases from J, with 11 bases between. Germline V gene sequence: CDR1 SGHRS, CDR2 YFSETQ. The CDR3 protein is CASSLSQGGTEAFF. DNA for the CDR3: TGCGCCAGCAGCTTGTCGCAGGGTGGCACTGAAGCTTTCTTT. The entire variable domain, with the rest obtained from reference TRBV5-1 and TRBJ1-1, is as follows: KAGVTQTPRYLIKTRGQQVTLSCSPISGHRSVSWYQQTPGQGLQFLFEYFSETQRNKGNFPGRFSGRQFSNSRSEMNVSTLELGDSALYLCASSLSQGGTEAFFGQGTRLTVV.

DNA of the CDR3: TGTGCCAGCTCACCAGGGACAGGGGGCGTCTTAATCGGGGGCTCACCCCTCCACTTT. It codes for CASSPGTGGVLIGGSPLHF. V usage is TRBV18 and J usage is TRBJ1-6; TRBD1 matches 12 bases. The CDR3 loop spans 19 amino acids. Germline loops: CDR1 KGHSH, CDR2 LQKENI. Trimming took 2 bases from V and 10 from J; bases not matched to a gene: 15.

Here the CDR3 DNA reads TGTGCCAGCAGCTCGACTAGCGGGATTAACAATGAGCAGTTCTTC. Translation gives CASSSTSGINNEQFF. The rearrangement uses TRBV7-9 and TRBJ2-1, with 11 bases that match TRBD2. This CDR3 has 15 amino acids. V trimming: 4 bases; J trimming: 5 bases; junction bases outside the gene matches: 4. CDR1 and CDR2 from the germline V gene are SEHNR and FQNEAQ (reference sequence).

V and J are TRBV6-2 or TRBV6-3 and TRBJ2-7, with D tentatively TRBD2 (6 bases). Germline CDR1 reads MNHEY; CDR2 reads SVGEGT. With 5 bases removed from V and 7 bases from J, the gap between germline ends came to 18 bases. The CDR3 extends over 14 amino acids. The CDR3 DNA sequence: TGTGCCAGCAGTCCACTAGCAGTGTTGTTTGAGCAGTACTTC. Its protein product is CASSPLAVLFEQYF.

The genes are TRBV20-1 and TRBJ1-1, with D hard to call. V lost 4 bases to trimming and J lost 1 base, with 4 bases between them. The CDR3 extends over 11 amino acids. The germline CDR1 and CDR2 sequences are DFQATT and SNEGSKA (reference sequence). This CDR3 reads CSANQNTEAFF. The CDR3 DNA is TGCAGTGCTAACCAGAACACTGAAGCTTTCTTT.

In DNA, the CDR3 is TGCAGCGTTGGGTCAGGGCGGATATCCACAGATACGCAGTATTTT. Its translation is CSVGSGRISTDTQYF. The rearrangement joins TRBV29-1 to TRBJ2-3; TRBD1 might be the D (5 bases). This CDR3 spans 15 amino acids. V shed 4 bases and J shed 2 bases, with 16 bases lying between them. The germline gives CDR1 SQVTM, CDR2 ANQGSEA.

The V call is TRBV11-3, the J call TRBJ1-1; D is undetermined. The CDR3 loop spans 13 amino acids. Germline CDR1 SGHNT, CDR2 YENEEA. The ends were cut back, 1 base at V and 3 bases at J, with 6 bases in the middle. CDR3 DNA sequence: TGTGCCAGCAGCTTAGTCTCAGACACTGAAGCTTTCTTT. It yields the protein CASSLVSDTEAFF.

This rearrangement joins TRBV27 to TRBJ2-7; 9 nucleotides agree with TRBD2. Germline V gene sequence: CDR1 MNHEY, CDR2 SMNVEV (reference sequence). The CDR3 has 16 residues. After removal of 6 bases from V and 3 bases from J, the junction contained 12 bases not matched to a gene. CDR3 region: CASRGGLAGSSYEQYF. The CDR3 DNA sequence: TGTGCCAGCAGAGGGGGTCTAGCGGGGTCTAGCTACGAGCAGTACTTC.

The chain is built from TRBV4-3 and TRBJ1-2; the D gene is possibly TRBD1 (6 bases). CDR1 is LGHNA and CDR2 is YSLEER in the germline V gene. The CDR3 contains 15 residues. The V end was cut by 0 bases, the J end by 4 bases, with 12 bases between. The CDR3 spells CASSQEGAGSYGYTF. The CDR3 DNA follows: TGCGCCAGCAGCCAAGAGGGGGCAGGAAGCTATGGCTACACCTTC.

This chain joins TRBV12-3 or TRBV12-4 and TRBJ1-2; 10 positions agree with TRBD1. With 8 bases clipped from V and 3 bases from J, the junction kept 3 bases outside the gene matches. The CDR3 sequence is 13 residues long. The CDR3 DNA is TGTGCCAGCCGTGGACAGGGGGACTATGGCTACACCTTC. Its protein product is CASRGQGDYGYTF.

Only one count was recorded for this clone. This sequence joins TRBV6-1 and TRBJ2-7; TRBD1 matches at 8 bases. This CDR3 comprises 15 residues. V was pared by 1 base and J by 4 bases, with 6 bases of the junction left unmatched. Germline CDR1 is MNHNS and CDR2 is SASEGT. In nucleotides, the CDR3 is TGTGCCAGCAGTGAAGGGGGACAGGCGATTTACGAGCAGTACTTC. The encoded protein is CASSEGGQAIYEQYF.

This clone is a singleton in its sample. V gene TRBV4-3 combines with J gene TRBJ2-1, with D perhaps given as TRBD1 or TRBD2 (5 bases each). Per the germline V gene, CDR1 is LGHNA and CDR2 is YSLEER. CDR3 size: 15 residues. V was pared by 3 bases and J by 2 bases, with 11 bases between. DNA for the CDR3: TGCGCCAGCAGCCATGAGGGGACCCCCTACAATGAGCAGTTCTTC. Its protein product is CASSHEGTPYNEQFF.

The V call is TRBV10-3, the J call TRBJ2-1; D may be TRBD1 (6 bases). Germline lookup yields CDR1 ENHRY and CDR2 SYGVKD. The CDR3 runs to 14 residues. V was cut by 4 bases and J by 8 bases, with 15 bases left in between. The CDR3: CAISGGGSGDEQFF. CDR3 nucleotide sequence: TGTGCCATCAGTGGAGGGGGATCAGGGGATGAGCAGTTCTTC.

This chain uses TRBV4-1 with TRBJ1-2; D remains ambiguous. CDR3 length equals 12 residues. Germline lookup yields CDR1 MGHRA and CDR2 YSYEKL. The V end lost 0 bases, the J end lost 8 bases, and 7 bases lay between the germline ends. The CDR3 region has the DNA TGCGCCAGCAGCCAAGATAAGGCGGGCTACACCTTC. It encodes CASSQDKAGYTF.

The CDR3 coding sequence is TGCGCCAGCAGCTTGGACGGGCAGAACACTGAAGCTTTCTTT. It translates to CASSLDGQNTEAFF. This chain links TRBV5-1 with TRBJ1-1; D gene unclear. V gave up 0 bases and J gave up 1 base, with 7 bases separating them. Germline V gene data show CDR1 as SGHRS and CDR2 as YFSETQ. The CDR3 length is 14 residues. Looking up the rest from reference TRBV5-1 and TRBJ1-1 gives the full variable domain: KAGVTQTPRYLIKTRGQQVTLSCSPISGHRSVSWYQQTPGQGLQFLFEYFSETQRNKGNFPGRFSGRQFSNSRSEMNVSTLELGDSALYLCASSLDGQNTEAFFGQGTRLTVV.